Listed below are T cell receptor beta chains from one sample, sequenced in a study of cytomegalovirus exposure and HLA in healthy donors. TCRdb's table, derived via immunoSEQ multiplex PCR, lists solely in-frame clones and lacks some. The table has 150,000 to 200,000 clones, 80% to 85% seen once. The sample was PBMCs. Every receptor here comes from a woman aged 18-29 years in good health and CMV-seropositive. The CDR3 runs from the conserved cysteine through the conserved F or W. A D gene is named only where the DNA matches it firmly. Some rows mark clone size as missing; the rest say once, few, many or name a class of expanded clone.

d_call	clone_size	v_call	j_call	cdr3_nt	cdr3_aa
-	-	TRBV6-6	TRBJ2-5	TGTGCCAGTGAGAGCGGGTTGGAGACCCAGTACTTC	CASESGLETQYF
TRBD2	-	TRBV10-3	TRBJ2-2	TGTGCCATCAGTGAACAGCGGGGGTTCACCGGGGAGCTGTTTTTT	CAISEQRGFTGELFF
-	-	TRBV2	TRBJ1-1	TGTGCCAGCAGTAAATCGGGGAACACTGAAGCTTTCTTT	CASSKSGNTEAFF
TRBD1	-	TRBV9	TRBJ1-5	TGTGCCAGCAGCGTGGGACAGACCAATCAGCCCCAGCATTTT	CASSVGQTNQPQHF
TRBD2	-	TRBV4-1	TRBJ2-2	TGCGCCAGCAGCCTGGGACTAGCGGGGGGAAACACCGGGGAGCTGTTTTTT	CASSLGLAGGNTGELFF
TRBD1	-	TRBV7-8	TRBJ2-7	TGTGCCAGCAGCTTAAGGGGGGACAGGGGATGGTACGAGCAGTACTTC	CASSLRGDRGWYEQYF
-	-	TRBV4-1	TRBJ1-3	TGCGCCAGCAGCCAAGGGCCGGGGTTTGGAAACACCATATATTTT	CASSQGPGFGNTIYF
TRBD2	-	TRBV29-1	TRBJ2-5	TGCAGCGCTTACGGGGGGGAGACCCAGTACTTC	CSAYGGETQYF
TRBD1	-	TRBV19	TRBJ2-2	TGTGCCAGTGGAGACAGGGCCCACGGGGAGCTGTTTTTT	CASGDRAHGELFF
-	once	TRBV5-1	TRBJ1-2	TGCGCCAGCAGCTTGGACAGGGATTATGGCTACACCTTC	CASSLDRDYGYTF
-	-	TRBV2	TRBJ1-5	TGTGCCAGCAGTGAAAGCAGGGGAGATCAGCCCCAGCATTTT	CASSESRGDQPQHF
-	-	TRBV18	TRBJ1-1	TGTGCCAGCTCACCCTCATCGGCTGAAGCTTTCTTT	CASSPSSAEAFF
-	-	TRBV27	TRBJ2-7	TGTGCCAGCAGTTTTGGACTGGCCTACGAGCAGTACTTC	CASSFGLAYEQYF
TRBD1	-	TRBV5-1	TRBJ2-3	TGCGCCAGCATACAGGGGGCCGGGGTTAGCACAGATACGCAGTATTTT	CASIQGAGVSTDTQYF
TRBD1	-	TRBV19	TRBJ1-2	TGTGCCAGTAGTATTGTACAGGGGAGGCGCTACACCTTC	CASSIVQGRRYTF
TRBD1	-	TRBV4-2	TRBJ1-2	TGTGCCAGCAGCCACCGGAAGGGACAGGGGGCAAGCCTCTATGGCTACACCTTC	CASSHRKGQGASLYGYTF
-	-	TRBV5-6	TRBJ2-5	TGTGCCAGTAGCGGGACAGAAGAGACCCAGTACTTC	CASSGTEETQYF
TRBD2	-	TRBV7-2	TRBJ2-1	TGTGCCAGCAGCTATTGGGGACTAGATCGGCGCAATGAGCAGTTCTTC	CASSYWGLDRRNEQFF
-	-	TRBV27	TRBJ1-2	TGTGCCAGCAGAGACAGTTTTCTCGGCTACACCTTC	CASRDSFLGYTF
-	-	TRBV14	TRBJ1-5	TGTGCCAGCAGCCCCCTGGGGCCCAATCAGCCCCAGCATTTT	CASSPLGPNQPQHF